This is a list of T cell receptor beta chains from one sample in a study of blood T cell repertoires in COVID-19. Clones were read by immunoSEQ multiplex PCR, and TCRdb kept only the in-frame ones, dropping some. The table records 140,000 or so clones, about 85% of them present only once. The sequenced material came from peripheral blood. These receptors all come from a human donor with acute or convalescent COVID-19. The donor label of this sample is uncertain. Each CDR3 is given with its conserved first and last residue. The D gene is left open where the match is weak. Clone size is not always given. Where it is, it says once, few, many or a class for expanded clones.

v_call	clone_size	d_call	j_call	cdr3_aa	cdr3_nt
TRBV19	NA	NA	TRBJ2-3	CASTPRERNTDTQYF	TGTGCCAGTACCCCCCGGGAGCGGAACACAGATACGCAGTATTTT
TRBV11-1	once	TRBD2	TRBJ2-3	CASSLAGLAGGTDTQYF	TGTGCCAGCAGCTTAGCGGGACTAGCGGGGGGGACAGATACGCAGTATTTT
TRBV7-9	NA	NA	TRBJ1-5	CASSRDTGGDPQHF	TGTGCCAGCAGCCGCGACACGGGCGGGGATCCCCAGCATTTT
TRBV19	NA	TRBD1	TRBJ1-3	CASRDRDSGNTIYF	TGTGCCAGCCGGGACAGGGATTCTGGAAACACCATATATTTT
TRBV28	few	TRBD1	TRBJ1-2	CASSYSGQGSLGYTF	TGTGCCAGCAGTTACTCGGGACAGGGGTCACTTGGCTACACCTTC
TRBV5-1	NA	NA	TRBJ1-4	CASSEGATNEKLFF	TGCGCCAGCAGCGAGGGTGCAACTAATGAAAAACTGTTTTTT
TRBV21-1	few	NA	TRBJ2-3	CASSVTETDTQYF	TGTGCCAGCAGCGTAACAGAGACAGATACGCAGTATTTT
TRBV5-4	NA	TRBD2	TRBJ2-5	CASSFVLAGVETQYF	TGTGCCAGCAGCTTTGTGCTAGCGGGGGTGGAGACCCAGTACTTC
TRBV4-1	NA	TRBD1	TRBJ1-2	CASSPPVRDRIYGYTF	TGCGCCAGCAGCCCTCCCGTCCGGGACAGAATCTATGGCTACACCTTC
TRBV6-5	NA	NA	TRBJ2-1	CASSYGGGAWNEQFF	TGTGCCAGCAGTTACGGAGGGGGGGCCTGGAATGAGCAGTTCTTC
TRBV7-9	NA	NA	TRBJ1-1	CASSFEGGRAFF	TGTGCCAGCAGTTTCGAGGGTGGTAGGGCTTTCTTT
TRBV6-5	NA	NA	TRBJ1-2	CASSYSSFSPNYGYTF	TGTGCCAGCAGTTACTCCTCCTTTTCCCCTAACTATGGCTACACCTTC
TRBV12-3/TRBV12-4	once	NA	TRBJ2-1	CAAGYNEQFF	TGTGCCGCAGGGTACAATGAGCAGTTCTTC
TRBV19	NA	NA	TRBJ1-5	CASSSQGGNQPQHF	TGTGCCAGTAGTTCACAAGGGGGCAATCAGCCCCAGCATTTT
TRBV30	NA	TRBD2	TRBJ2-7	CAWSEGLAGGRRDEQYF	TGTGCCTGGAGTGAGGGACTAGCGGGGGGGCGTCGGGACGAGCAGTACTTC
TRBV6-6	NA	NA	TRBJ2-1	CASTNSDTQSNNEQFF	TGTGCCAGCACTAACTCGGACACCCAAAGCAACAATGAGCAGTTCTTC
TRBV7-2	NA	TRBD2	TRBJ2-3	CASSFSSGSTDTQYF	TGTGCCAGCAGCTTCTCTAGCGGAAGCACAGATACGCAGTATTTT
TRBV6-5	once	NA	TRBJ1-5	CASSYSPHGDNQPQHF	TGTGCCAGCAGTTACTCTCCACACGGGGACAATCAGCCCCAGCATTTT
TRBV11-2	many	NA	TRBJ1-6	CASSPRDTTYNSPLHF	TGTGCCAGCAGCCCTAGGGACACAACTTATAATTCACCCCTCCACTTT
TRBV4-3	NA	TRBD1	TRBJ2-1	CASSSDRSSYNEQFF	TGCGCCAGCAGCTCGGACAGGTCCTCCTACAATGAGCAGTTCTTC
TRBV28	NA	TRBD1	TRBJ2-7	CASRGQGGSYEQYF	TGTGCCAGCAGGGGACAGGGTGGTTCCTACGAGCAGTACTTC
TRBV7-9	NA	TRBD2	TRBJ2-3	CASSLGGGRAADTQYF	TGTGCCAGCAGCTTAGGAGGCGGGAGGGCAGCAGATACGCAGTATTTT
TRBV7-2	NA	NA	TRBJ1-6	CASSQGGAAYNSPLHF	TGTGCCAGCAGCCAAGGGGGAGCGGCCTATAATTCACCCCTCCACTTT
TRBV7-2	NA	TRBD2	TRBJ2-7	CASSGTRAGGGEQYF	TGTGCCAGCAGCGGGACCCGCGCGGGGGGGGGCGAGCAGTACTTC
TRBV5-1	NA	NA	TRBJ1-1	CASSLTDPNTEAFF	TGCGCCAGCAGCTTGACTGATCCGAACACTGAAGCTTTCTTT
TRBV19	NA	NA	TRBJ2-2	CASSIDLPPGSTGELFF	TGTGCCAGTAGTATAGATCTACCCCCAGGGTCCACCGGGGAGCTGTTTTTT
TRBV12-3/TRBV12-4	NA	NA	TRBJ1-1	CASSSLGGSEAFF	TGTGCCAGCAGCTCCCTAGGGGGTTCTGAAGCTTTCTTT
TRBV4-3	NA	NA	TRBJ1-6	CASSQARGYLGSPLHF	TGCGCCAGCAGCCAAGCCCGGGGTTATCTCGGTTCACCCCTCCACTTT
TRBV29-1	NA	TRBD2	TRBJ2-1	CSVDPPVGSGDSSYNEQFF	TGCAGCGTTGACCCCCCCGTAGGGAGCGGGGATTCCTCCTACAATGAGCAGTTCTTC
TRBV19	NA	NA	TRBJ1-1	CASRQRGGSTEAFF	TGTGCCAGTAGGCAACGGGGAGGTAGTACTGAAGCTTTCTTT
TRBV10-3	NA	NA	TRBJ1-1	CAISESTGGSTEAFF	TGTGCCATCAGTGAGTCGACGGGGGGCAGCACTGAAGCTTTCTTT
TRBV5-1	NA	TRBD1	TRBJ1-6	CASSPRTGEDYNSPLHF	TGCGCCAGCAGCCCTAGGACAGGGGAGGATTATAATTCACCCCTCCACTTT
TRBV7-2	once	NA	TRBJ2-1	CASSLVGTSGPYNEQFF	TGTGCCAGCAGCTTAGTGGGTACGAGCGGACCTTACAATGAGCAGTTCTTC
TRBV19	NA	TRBD1	TRBJ1-3	CASSIGVDRPSSGNTIYF	TGTGCCAGTAGTATAGGGGTGGACAGGCCGAGCTCTGGAAACACCATATATTTT
TRBV6-5	NA	TRBD1	TRBJ1-2	CASSSDRGGYTF	TGTGCCAGCAGTTCGGACAGGGGTGGCTACACCTTC
TRBV7-8	NA	TRBD2	TRBJ2-3	CASSRTSDTDTQYF	TGTGCCAGCAGCCGGACTAGTGATACAGATACGCAGTATTTT
TRBV2	NA	TRBD1	TRBJ1-2	CASSELRTGGNGYTF	TGTGCCAGCAGTGAACTTAGGACAGGGGGTAATGGCTACACCTTC
TRBV7-2	NA	TRBD1	TRBJ1-5	CASSSARGQGQPQHF	TGTGCCAGCAGCTCGGCAAGGGGGCAAGGTCAGCCCCAGCATTTT
TRBV24-1	once	TRBD1	TRBJ2-3	CATSTGASTDTQYF	TGTGCCACCAGCACAGGGGCCAGCACAGATACGCAGTATTTT
TRBV18	once	TRBD1	TRBJ1-2	CASSPPGQGGHGYTF	TGTGCCAGCTCACCGCCGGGACAGGGGGGGCATGGCTACACCTTC
TRBV7-9	NA	TRBD1	TRBJ1-4	CASSRTGGFNEKLFF	TGTGCCAGCAGCCGTACAGGGGGCTTTAATGAAAAACTGTTTTTT
TRBV19	few	NA	TRBJ1-1	CASSNRAVMNTEAFF	TGTGCCAGTAGTAACAGGGCCGTAATGAACACTGAAGCTTTCTTT
TRBV7-2	NA	TRBD2	TRBJ2-5	CASSPVGGGGAEETQYF	TGTGCCAGCAGCCCAGTAGGCGGCGGGGGGGCCGAGGAGACCCAGTACTTC
TRBV24-1	NA	TRBD1	TRBJ2-5	CATSDFGQGQETQYF	TGTGCCACCAGTGATTTTGGACAGGGCCAAGAGACCCAGTACTTC